This paragraph covers one T cell receptor beta chain sequence. These data are taken from a study of neoadjuvant anti-PD-1 for oral cavity cancer. The overall study: Around day 43, patients without progression received a fourth nivolumab dose before surgery.

Clones were read by immunoSEQ multiplex PCR, and TCRdb kept only the in-frame ones, dropping some. The sample yields about 13,000 clones, roughly 73% seen once. The CDR3 loop spans 14 amino acids. J was trimmed by 2 bases and V by 5 bases; bases with no gene match: 5. Per the germline V gene, CDR1 is MNHEY and CDR2 is SVGAGI. Patients were newly diagnosed with stage II-IVA oral cavity squamous cell carcinoma without prior systemic or radiation treatment. This clonotype was sampled from a person between 40 and 80 years old with oral cavity squamous cell carcinoma. This sample comprised PBMCs, obtained before nivolumab (anti-PD-1) treatment. This rearrangement joins TRBV6-5 to TRBJ1-1, with 7 bases identical to TRBD1. CDR3 protein: CASSLTGLNTEAFF. DNA for the CDR3: TGTGCCAGCAGTCTGACAGGGCTAAACACTGAAGCTTTCTTT.